These T cell receptor beta chains were read from a single sample in a study of CD8+ T cells in alopecia areata. Only in-frame clones appear in the TCRdb table, and some are missing; sequencing was by immunoSEQ multiplex PCR. The table shows approximately 150,000 clones, with 55% occurring only once. The sequenced sample was CD4+ T cells sorted from blood. The receptors come from a human donor in good health. The CDR3 runs from the conserved cysteine through the conserved F or W. The D gene is left open where the match is weak. Clone size, where shown, is once, few, many, or a class for clones that have expanded.

j_gene	abundance	d_gene	v_gene	CDR3aa	CDR3nt
TRBJ2-7	once	-	TRBV19	CASTDRYEQYF	TGTGCCAGTACAGATCGATACGAGCAGTACTTC
TRBJ2-7	-	-	TRBV9	CASSRTYEQYF	TGTGCCAGCAGCCGGACTTACGAGCAGTACTTC
TRBJ2-1	few	TRBD2	TRBV6-5	CASSPGGVYNEQFF	TGTGCCAGCAGCCCCGGGGGGGTATACAATGAGCAGTTCTTC
TRBJ2-7	few	TRBD1	TRBV5-4	CASSRQGYEQYF	TGTGCCAGCAGCCGACAGGGGTACGAGCAGTACTTC
TRBJ2-7	-	-	TRBV2	CASRGDPSSYEQYF	TGTGCCAGCAGGGGGGACCCCAGCTCCTACGAGCAGTACTTC
TRBJ2-7	-	TRBD1	TRBV25-1	CASSDSGTGSYEQYF	TGTGCCAGCAGTGATTCCGGGACAGGATCCTACGAGCAGTACTTC
TRBJ2-3	-	TRBD1	TRBV5-4	CASSLEGQGADTQYF	TGTGCCAGCAGCTTGGAGGGACAGGGGGCAGATACGCAGTATTTT
TRBJ2-6	-	-	TRBV29-1	CSVELSGANVLTF	TGCAGCGTTGAGCTCTCTGGGGCCAACGTCCTGACTTTC
TRBJ2-2	-	TRBD1	TRBV30	CAFAGTGGRGELFF	TGTGCCTTTGCCGGGACAGGGGGCAGAGGGGAGCTGTTTTTT
TRBJ1-2	-	TRBD1	TRBV11-2	CASSRGQGGPYGYTF	TGTGCCAGCAGCCGAGGACAGGGGGGCCCCTATGGCTACACCTTC
TRBJ2-2	few	TRBD1	TRBV7-8	CASRAGQGSSGELFF	TGTGCCAGCAGGGCGGGACAGGGTTCATCCGGGGAGCTGTTTTTT